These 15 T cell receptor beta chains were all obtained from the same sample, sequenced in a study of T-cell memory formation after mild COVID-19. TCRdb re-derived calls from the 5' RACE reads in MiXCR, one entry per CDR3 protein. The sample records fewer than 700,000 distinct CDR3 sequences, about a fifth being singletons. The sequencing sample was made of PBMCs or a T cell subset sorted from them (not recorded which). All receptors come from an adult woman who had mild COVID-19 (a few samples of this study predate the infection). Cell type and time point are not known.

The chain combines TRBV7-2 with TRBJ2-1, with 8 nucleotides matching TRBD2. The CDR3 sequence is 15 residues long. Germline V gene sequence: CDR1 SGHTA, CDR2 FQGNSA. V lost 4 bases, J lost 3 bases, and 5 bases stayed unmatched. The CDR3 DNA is TGTGCCAGCAGCTCCCGGGAGGGGATCTACAATGAGCAGTTCTTC. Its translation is CASSSREGIYNEQFF.

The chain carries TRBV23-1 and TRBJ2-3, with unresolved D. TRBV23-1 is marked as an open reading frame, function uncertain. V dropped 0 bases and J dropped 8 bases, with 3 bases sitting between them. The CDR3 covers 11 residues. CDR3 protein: CASSQSPTQYF. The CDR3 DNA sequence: TGCGCCAGCAGTCAATCCCCTACGCAGTATTTT.

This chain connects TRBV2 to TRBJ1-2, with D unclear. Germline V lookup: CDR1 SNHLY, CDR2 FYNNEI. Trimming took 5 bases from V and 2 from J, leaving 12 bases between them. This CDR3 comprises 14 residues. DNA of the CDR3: TGTGCCAGCAGTCGAGACATCGGGAACTATGGCTACACCTTC. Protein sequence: CASSRDIGNYGYTF.

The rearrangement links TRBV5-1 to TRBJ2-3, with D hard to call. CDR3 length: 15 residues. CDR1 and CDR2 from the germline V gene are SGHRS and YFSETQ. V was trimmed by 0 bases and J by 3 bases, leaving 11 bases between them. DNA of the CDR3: TGCGCCAGCAGCTTGGGTTCAGGATTTACAGATACGCAGTATTTT. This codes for CASSLGSGFTDTQYF.

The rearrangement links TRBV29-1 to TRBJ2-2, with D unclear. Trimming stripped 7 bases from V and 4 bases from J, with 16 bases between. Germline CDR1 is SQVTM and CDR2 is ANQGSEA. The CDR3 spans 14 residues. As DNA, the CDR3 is TGCAGCGCCTTGACGGGCCTTACCACCGGGGAGCTGTTTTTT. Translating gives CSALTGLTTGELFF.

The CDR3 protein is CAIAPGLESEQYF. In DNA, the CDR3 is TGTGCCATCGCGCCGGGACTAGAATCCGAGCAGTACTTC. V and J are TRBV10-3 and TRBJ2-7; 8 bases align to TRBD2. Germline V gene lookup returns CDR1 ENHRY and CDR2 SYGVKD. J was trimmed by 6 bases and V by 8 bases; bases with no gene match: 9. This CDR3 has 13 residues.

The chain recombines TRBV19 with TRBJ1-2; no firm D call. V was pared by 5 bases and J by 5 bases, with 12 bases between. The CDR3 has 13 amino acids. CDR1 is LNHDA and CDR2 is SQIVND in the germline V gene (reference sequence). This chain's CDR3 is CASSYGGLYGYTF. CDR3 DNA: TGTGCCAGTAGTTACGGCGGTCTATATGGCTACACCTTC.

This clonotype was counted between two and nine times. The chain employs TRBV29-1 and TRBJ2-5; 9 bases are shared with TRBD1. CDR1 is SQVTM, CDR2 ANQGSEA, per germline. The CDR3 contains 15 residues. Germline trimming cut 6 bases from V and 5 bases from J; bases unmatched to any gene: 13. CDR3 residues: CSVELGTGREETQYF. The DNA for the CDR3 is TGCAGCGTCGAACTAGGGACAGGGAGGGAGGAGACCCAGTACTTC.

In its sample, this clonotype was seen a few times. CDR3 loop: CASSFRWDTSLGTEAFF. CDR3 sequence (DNA): TGTGCCAGCAGCTTCCGCTGGGACACAAGTTTGGGAACTGAAGCTTTCTTT. The rearrangement links TRBV5-6 to TRBJ1-1, with D possibly matching TRBD1 (6 bases). CDR3 length: 17 amino acids. Germline V CDR1 and CDR2: SGHDT, YYEEEE. V lost 2 bases, J lost 5 bases, and 22 bases lay in between.

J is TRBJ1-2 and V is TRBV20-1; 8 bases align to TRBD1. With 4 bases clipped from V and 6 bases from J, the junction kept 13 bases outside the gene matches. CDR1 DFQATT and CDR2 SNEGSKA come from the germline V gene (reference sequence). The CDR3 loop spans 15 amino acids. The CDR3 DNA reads TGCAGTGCTAATCCCATCAATCAGGGGGCTCATGGCTACACCTTC. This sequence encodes CSANPINQGAHGYTF.

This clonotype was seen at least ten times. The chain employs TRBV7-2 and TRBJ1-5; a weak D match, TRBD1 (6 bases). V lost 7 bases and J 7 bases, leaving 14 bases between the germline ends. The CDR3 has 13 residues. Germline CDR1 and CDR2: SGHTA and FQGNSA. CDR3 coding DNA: TGTGCCAGCACGGAGGGGGGGACACAGCCCCAGCATTTT. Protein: CASTEGGTQPQHF.

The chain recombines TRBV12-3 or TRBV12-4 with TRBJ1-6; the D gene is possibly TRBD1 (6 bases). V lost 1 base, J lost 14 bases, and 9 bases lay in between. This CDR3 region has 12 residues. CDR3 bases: TGTGCCAGCAGTTTAGTCAAGGGGGCCCTCCACTTT. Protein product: CASSLVKGALHF.

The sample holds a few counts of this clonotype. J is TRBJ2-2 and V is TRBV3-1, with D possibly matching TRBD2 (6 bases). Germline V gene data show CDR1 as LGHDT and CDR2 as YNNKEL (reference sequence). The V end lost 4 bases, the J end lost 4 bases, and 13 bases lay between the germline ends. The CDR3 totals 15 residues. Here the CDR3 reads CASSRRLVVTGELFF. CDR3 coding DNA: TGTGCCAGCAGCCGCCGACTAGTAGTCACCGGGGAGCTGTTTTTT.

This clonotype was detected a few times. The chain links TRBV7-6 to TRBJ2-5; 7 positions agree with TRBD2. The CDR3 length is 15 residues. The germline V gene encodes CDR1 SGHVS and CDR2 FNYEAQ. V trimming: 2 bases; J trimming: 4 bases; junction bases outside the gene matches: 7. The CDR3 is CASSLMDSSGETQYF. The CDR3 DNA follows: TGTGCCAGCAGCTTAATGGATTCTAGCGGAGAGACCCAGTACTTC. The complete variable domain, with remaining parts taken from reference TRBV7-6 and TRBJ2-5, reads GAGVSQSPRYKVTKRGQDVALRCDPISGHVSLYWYRQALGQGPEFLTYFNYEAQQDKSGLPNDRFSAERPEGSISTLTIQRTEQRDSAMYRCASSLMDSSGETQYFGPGTRLLVL.

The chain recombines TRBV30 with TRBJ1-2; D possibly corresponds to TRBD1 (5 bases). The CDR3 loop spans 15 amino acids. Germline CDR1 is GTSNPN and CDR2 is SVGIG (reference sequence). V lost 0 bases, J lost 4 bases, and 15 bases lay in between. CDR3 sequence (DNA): TGTGCCTGGAGTGTACCTGGGGGGAGCGGCTATGGCTACACCTTC. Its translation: CAWSVPGGSGYGYTF.